This T cell receptor beta chain was sequenced in a study of T cell responses to AZD1222 COVID-19 vaccine. Study as a whole: Second-dose intervals of approximately 4 or approximately 12 weeks were pooled. Study outcomes and limitations: Reportedly, nearly half of unique spike TCRs recognized epitopes outside B.1.351/B.1.1.7 mutations. Spike-specific TCRs gained breadth and depth after people received two AZD1222 doses. Only 6 or 7 AZD1222 recipients tested seropositive at baseline.

The length of the CDR3 is 12 residues. Germline V lookup: CDR1 SEHNR, CDR2 FQNEAQ (reference sequence). Regarding this clone: Its antigen is as yet unknown. A junction boundary mismatches the germline segment, possibly from a read error.

TCRdb's copy holds only in-frame clones and misses some; the assay was immunoSEQ multiplex PCR. In the table there are roughly 190,000 clones, over 90% of which are singletons. This specimen consisted of peripheral blood, obtained on day 0 of AZD1222 vaccination. The sequence came from an adult in good health. V is TRBV7-9 and J is TRBJ1-2; D gene unclear. CDR3 amino acids: CASSPGPTIGRF. DNA for the CDR3: TGTGCCAGCAGCCCCGGGCCTACCATCGGTCGGTTC.